This TCR beta chain comes out of a study of cytomegalovirus exposure and HLA in healthy donors. Study outcomes and limitations: With further analysis later on, most CMV-associated TCR beta chains appeared HLA-restricted.

The PCR had 60 Vbeta and 13 Jbeta primers. Profiled with immunoSEQ multiplex PCR; TCRdb holds only in-frame clones, not every one. This sample has over 150,000 clones; 65% to 80% occur once, and the top ten carry 2.5% to 3.5%. Germline values: CDR1 MNHEY, CDR2 SVGAGI. The ends were cut back, 6 bases at V and 6 bases at J, with 14 bases in the middle. The CDR3 has 13 residues. Worth noting for this clone: The antigen is undetermined.

The specimen was PBMCs. This sequence was found in a woman in her forties or fifties in good health and CMV-seropositive. J is TRBJ1-2 and V is TRBV6-5; D gene ambiguous. The CDR3: CASSLGLNNGYTF. The CDR3 nucleotides are TGTGCCAGCAGCCTCGGACTGAATAATGGCTACACCTTC.